Below are 4 T cell receptor beta chains sequenced from a single sample in a study of cytomegalovirus exposure and HLA in healthy donors. PCR amplification relied on 60 Vbeta primers (plus 13 Jbeta primers). Sequenced by immunoSEQ multiplex PCR; TCRdb stores in-frame clones only, minus some. Here the sample spans about 76,000 clones, around four fifths being singletons. Material: PBMCs. Source of these receptors: a male donor in good health and CMV-seropositive.

The chain combines TRBV18 with TRBJ2-1; D gene ambiguous. The germline CDR1 and CDR2 sequences are KGHSH and LQKENI. Trimming pared 3 bases from V and 9 bases from J, leaving 6 bases between. The CDR3 consists of 11 residues. CDR3 sequence reads: CASSPTGEQFF. As DNA, the CDR3 is TGTGCCAGCTCACCTACGGGTGAGCAGTTCTTC. Supplemented by reference TRBV18 and TRBJ2-1, the full variable domain reads NAGVMQNPRHLVRRRGQEARLRCSPMKGHSHVYWYRQLPEEGLKFMVYLQKENIIDESGMPKERFSAEFPKEGPSILRIQQVVRGDSAAYFCASSPTGEQFFGPGTRLTVL.

V is TRBV19 and J is TRBJ1-5; TRBD1 matches 10 bases. V shed 8 bases, J shed 6 bases, and the junction held 10 bases outside the gene matches. Germline V CDR1 and CDR2: LNHDA, SQIVND (reference sequence). The CDR3 is 15 amino acids. The CDR3 loop reads CASGLWTGGPQPQHF. As DNA, the CDR3 is TGTGCCAGTGGTCTGTGGACAGGGGGGCCTCAGCCCCAGCATTTT. Based on the CDR3 plus reference TRBV19 and TRBJ1-5, the full variable domain is DGGITQSPKYLFRKEGQNVTLSCEQNLNHDAMYWYRQDPGQGLRLIYYSQIVNDFQKGDIAEGYSVSREKKESFPLTVTSAQKNPTAFYLCASGLWTGGPQPQHFGDGTRLSIL.

V usage is TRBV7-9 and J usage is TRBJ2-6, with TRBD1 matching over 11 bases. This CDR3 is built from 17 residues. Germline trimming cut 7 bases from V and 2 bases from J; bases unmatched to any gene: 7. Germline lookup yields CDR1 SEHNR and CDR2 FQNEAQ (reference sequence). The CDR3 protein is CASTTPDRGPGANVLTF. The CDR3 DNA reads TGTGCCAGCACCACACCGGACAGGGGGCCTGGGGCCAACGTCCTGACTTTC.

This clone has only one observation. The chain is built from TRBV2 and TRBJ2-7; 9 bases match TRBD1. The CDR3 is 14 amino acids. J gave up 3 bases and V 7 bases, and 7 bases lay outside the gene matches. Per the germline V gene, CDR1 is SNHLY and CDR2 is FYNNEI. The CDR3 DNA is TGTGCCAGCAAAGGGACAGGGAGGCTCTACGAGCAGTACTTC. This codes for CASKGTGRLYEQYF.